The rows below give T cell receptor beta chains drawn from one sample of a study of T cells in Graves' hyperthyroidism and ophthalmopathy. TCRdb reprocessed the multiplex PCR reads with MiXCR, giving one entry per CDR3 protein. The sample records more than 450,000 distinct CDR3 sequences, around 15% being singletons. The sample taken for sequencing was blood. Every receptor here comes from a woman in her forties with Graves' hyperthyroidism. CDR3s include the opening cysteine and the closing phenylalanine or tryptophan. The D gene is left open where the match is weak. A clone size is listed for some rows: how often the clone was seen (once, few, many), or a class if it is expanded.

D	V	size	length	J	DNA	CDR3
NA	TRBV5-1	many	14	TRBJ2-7	TGTGCCAGCAGCTTAGACGGGGGCTCCTACGAGCAGTACTTC	CASSLDGGSYEQYF
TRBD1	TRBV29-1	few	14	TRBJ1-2	TGCAGCGTTGAAGGGACAGGACCTAACTATGGCTACACCTTC	CSVEGTGPNYGYTF
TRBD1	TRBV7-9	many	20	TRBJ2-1	TGTGCCAGCAGCTTAGTATTGTCCCCGACAGGGAGTATTTTCTACAATGAGCAGTTCTTC	CASSLVLSPTGSIFYNEQFF
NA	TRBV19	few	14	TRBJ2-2	TGTGCCAGTAGTATACCAGCGAACACCGGGGAGCTGTTTTTT	CASSIPANTGELFF
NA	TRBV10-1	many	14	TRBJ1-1	TGCGCCAGCAGTGAGTCATGGGGGGATACTGAAGCTTTCTTT	CASSESWGDTEAFF
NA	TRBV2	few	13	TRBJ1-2	TGTGCCAGCAGCGAGACGGCGCGCTATGGCTACACCTTC	CASSETARYGYTF
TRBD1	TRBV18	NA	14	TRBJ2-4	TGTGCCAGCTCACCAGGTCGGACAGGGGATGTGGGGTACTTC	CASSPGRTGDVGYF
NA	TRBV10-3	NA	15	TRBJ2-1	TGTGCCATCAGTTGGACAGCGGAGGACTACAATGAGCAGTTCTTC	CAISWTAEDYNEQFF
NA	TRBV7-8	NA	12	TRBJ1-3	TGTGCCAGCAGCTCCTACGGGGAGACCATATATTTT	CASSSYGETIYF
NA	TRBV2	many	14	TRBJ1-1	TGTGCCAGCAGTACTCCCGAGTTGAACACTGAAGCTTTCTTT	CASSTPELNTEAFF
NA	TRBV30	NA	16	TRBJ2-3	TGTGCCTGGAGTGTACTGCAGTCGTGGGAGACAGATACGCAGTATTTT	CAWSVLQSWETDTQYF
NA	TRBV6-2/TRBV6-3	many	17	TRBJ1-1	TGTGCCAGCAGCCTATCCCCTATTAAAACAGACGGAGCTGAAGCTTTCTTT	CASSLSPIKTDGAEAFF
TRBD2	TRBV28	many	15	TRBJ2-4	TGTGCCAGCAGTTCCCCTCCACAACTAGCGGACATTCAGTACTTC	CASSSPPQLADIQYF
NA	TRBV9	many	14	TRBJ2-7	TGTGCCAGCAGCGTAGCTACTTCCCAGATCGAGCAGTACTTC	CASSVATSQIEQYF
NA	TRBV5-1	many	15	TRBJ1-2	TGCGCCAGCAGCTCGGACGGGGACACTAGATATGGCTACACCTTC	CASSSDGDTRYGYTF
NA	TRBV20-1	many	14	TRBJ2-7	TGCAGTGCTAGAGAATTAGCAGGGACCTACGAGCAGTACTTC	CSARELAGTYEQYF
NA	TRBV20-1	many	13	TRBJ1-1	TGCAGTGCAACCACGATAGGGGGAGAGGAAGCTTTCTTT	CSATTIGGEEAFF
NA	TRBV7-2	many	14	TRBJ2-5	TGTGCCAGCAGCTTAGATGGCAGGGGAAAGACCCAGTACTTC	CASSLDGRGKTQYF
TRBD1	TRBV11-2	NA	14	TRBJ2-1	TGTGCCAGCAGCTCAGGGACAGGGGGATATGAGCAGTTCTTC	CASSSGTGGYEQFF
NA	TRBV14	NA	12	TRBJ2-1	TGTGCCAGCAGCCACTCTATAGTTGAGCAGTTCTTC	CASSHSIVEQFF